These 19 T cell receptor beta chains were sequenced from one sample in a study of blood T cell repertoires in COVID-19. Clones were sequenced by immunoSEQ multiplex PCR, and TCRdb holds only the in-frame ones, with some missing. The table includes roughly 100,000 clones, about 90% detected once. Sequenced: peripheral blood. Receptors originate from a young man with COVID-19, enrolled during active disease.

Comments on this clone: The junction departs from germline at one end; a sequencing error may be responsible. J is TRBJ2-1 and V is TRBV12-3 or TRBV12-4; 9 nucleotides align to TRBD2. The CDR3 is 13 residues long. CDR3 DNA sequence: TGTGCCAGCAGGTTAGCGGGAGTCAATGAGCAGTTCTTC. Translated: CASRLAGVNEQFF.

This clone has only a few counts. This chain uses TRBV4-2 with TRBJ2-1; TRBD2 matches 10 bases. Looked up from germline, CDR1 is LGHNA and CDR2 is YNFKEQ. Losses at the gene ends were 4 bases for V and 5 bases for J; bases not matched to a gene: 8. CDR3 length equals 16 residues. The CDR3 is CASSLLAGGMDNEQFF. The CDR3 DNA reads TGTGCCAGCAGCCTTTTAGCGGGAGGTATGGACAATGAGCAGTTCTTC.

This rearrangement joins TRBV28 to TRBJ2-3; 12 bases fit TRBD2. V lost 6 bases and J lost 1; bases outside the gene matches: 8. Germline loops: CDR1 MDHEN, CDR2 SYDVKM. This CDR3 region has 17 residues. Here the CDR3 reads CASRRLAGETRTDTQYF. The CDR3 coding sequence is TGTGCCAGCAGACGACTAGCGGGAGAAACTCGCACAGATACGCAGTATTTT.

CDR3 in amino acids: CASSLRLAGGQDTQYF. The CDR3 nucleotides read TGTGCCAGCAGCTTAAGACTAGCGGGGGGACAGGATACGCAGTATTTT. V and J are TRBV7-2 and TRBJ2-3; 13 bases agree with TRBD2. This CDR3 has 16 residues. Trimming removed 2 bases from V and 6 bases from J; junction bases left unmatched: 5. Germline lookup yields CDR1 SGHTA and CDR2 FQGNSA.

This chain joins TRBV18 and TRBJ1-1; TRBD1 is a possible D gene (6 bases). The CDR3 sequence is 14 residues long. CDR1 KGHSH and CDR2 LQKENI come from the germline V gene. The V gene lost 4 bases and the J gene lost 4 bases, with 13 bases spanning the gap. The CDR3 region has the DNA TGTGCCAGCTCACTAGCAGGGGTCGGCACTGAAGCTTTCTTT. Encoded protein: CASSLAGVGTEAFF.

This clone was picked up one time. The genes are TRBV5-5 and TRBJ1-6; 7 positions agree with TRBD1. Germline V lookup: CDR1 SGHKS, CDR2 YYEKEE (reference sequence). Trimming took 2 bases from V and 6 from J; bases not matched to a gene: 5. The CDR3 sequence is 15 residues long. CDR3 nucleotide sequence: TGTGCCAGCAGCTTCGAGGGACAGCCTAATTCACCCCTCCACTTT. Amino acid sequence: CASSFEGQPNSPLHF.

The chain combines TRBV28 with TRBJ2-2; 7 positions match TRBD1. V lost 5 bases to trimming and J lost 1 base; unmatched junction nucleotides: 7. The CDR3 covers 16 residues. Looked up from germline, CDR1 is MDHEN and CDR2 is SYDVKM. The CDR3 loop is CASSRSDRVNTGELFF. DNA of the CDR3: TGTGCCAGCAGTCGATCCGACAGGGTGAACACCGGGGAGCTGTTTTTT.

The chain has TRBV4-1 and TRBJ2-2; 10 positions match TRBD2. V was pared by 4 bases and J by 6 bases, with 11 bases of the junction left unmatched. CDR3 length: 17 amino acids. CDR1 and CDR2 (germline): MGHRA, YSYEKL. The CDR3 DNA sequence: TGCGCCAGCAGCCGGATCCCAGCGGGAGGGCCGGCCGGGGAGCTGTTTTTT. This translates into CASSRIPAGGPAGELFF.

This rearrangement joins TRBV19 to TRBJ2-5; 7 bases fit TRBD2. The germline V gene encodes CDR1 LNHDA and CDR2 SQIVND (reference sequence). V dropped 8 bases and J dropped 3; count of bases not matched to a gene: 6. This CDR3 is built from 13 residues. The CDR3 protein is CASSSGGEETQYF. Written as DNA, the CDR3 is TGTGCCAGTTCGTCGGGGGGAGAAGAGACCCAGTACTTC.

This chain connects TRBV19 to TRBJ2-7, with 8 bases that match TRBD1. CDR1 is LNHDA, CDR2 SQIVND, per germline (reference sequence). V dropped 4 bases and J dropped 2; count of bases not matched to a gene: 4. The CDR3 is made up of 14 amino acids. CDR3 DNA: TGTGCCAGTAGTACGGGACAGGTGACCTACGAGCAGTACTTC. Amino acids: CASSTGQVTYEQYF.

V usage is TRBV7-9 and J usage is TRBJ2-2, with 10 positions matching TRBD1. The V and J ends lost 2 bases and 3 bases, in that order; junction bases with no gene match: 3. Germline loops: CDR1 SEHNR, CDR2 FQNEAQ (reference sequence). The CDR3 consists of 16 residues. CDR3 sequence: CASSLLTGGYTGELFF. The DNA for the CDR3 is TGTGCCAGCAGCTTATTGACAGGGGGCTACACCGGGGAGCTGTTTTTT.

On this clone itself: A read error may produce the germline difference seen at one junction end. The chain carries TRBV7-9 and TRBJ1-4; 8 nucleotides line up with TRBD1. This CDR3 spans 16 amino acids. CDR1 and CDR2 (germline): SEHNR, FQNEAQ (reference sequence). The CDR3: CASSPDRGSFNEKLLF. The CDR3, as DNA: TGTGCCAGCAGCCCCGACAGGGGCTCCTTTAATGAAAAACTGCTTTTT.

The chain links TRBV11-2 to TRBJ2-1; D not certain. With 1 base removed from V and 5 bases from J, the gap between germline ends came to 15 bases. The V gene's germline CDR1 is SGHAT and CDR2 FQNNGV. The CDR3 consists of 16 residues. The CDR3 coding sequence is TGTGCCAGCAGCTTAGTACGGTGGGTCACAGACAATGAGCAGTTCTTC. Translation gives CASSLVRWVTDNEQFF.

The chain carries TRBV4-1 and TRBJ2-7; 12 bases are a match to TRBD2. The V and J ends lost 2 bases and 4 bases, in that order; junction bases with no gene match: 3. This CDR3 region has 15 residues. Looked up from germline, CDR1 is MGHRA and CDR2 is YSYEKL. CDR3 DNA: TGCGCCAGCAGCCAAACTAGCGGGAGGAGGTACGAGCAGTACTTC. Its translation is CASSQTSGRRYEQYF.

This chain links TRBV6-5 with TRBJ1-5; D unclear. Per the germline V gene, CDR1 is MNHEY and CDR2 is SVGAGI. CDR3 length: 13 residues. V was clipped by 4 bases and J by 0 bases, with 4 bases between them. The CDR3 spells CASSLDSNQPQHF. CDR3 in DNA: TGTGCCAGCAGTTTAGATAGCAATCAGCCCCAGCATTTT.

The chain combines TRBV29-1 with TRBJ1-2; D not resolved. The V gene's germline CDR1 is SQVTM and CDR2 ANQGSEA. The CDR3 is 14 residues long. V lost 4 bases, J lost 8 bases, and 20 bases lay in between. CDR3 nucleotides: TGCAGCGTTGGTTCCCATGCCGGGTCGAAAGGCTACACCTTC. Translating it yields CSVGSHAGSKGYTF. The full variable domain, with the rest looked up from reference TRBV29-1 and TRBJ1-2, is SAVISQKPSRDICQRGTSLTIQCQVDSQVTMMFWYRQQPGQSLTLIATANQGSEATYESGFVIDKFPISRPNLTFSTLTVSNMSPEDSSIYLCSVGSHAGSKGYTFGSGTRLTVV.

A remark on this clone: Germline and junction disagree at one end, which may indicate a read error. This chain connects TRBV6-4 to TRBJ1-4; no reliable D call. This CDR3 is built from 16 residues. Germline V gives CDR1 MRHNA, CDR2 SNTAGT. Written as DNA, the CDR3 is TGTGCCTTTCATCCGCGAGAGGTGGCAGTAAATGAAAAACTGCTTTTT. It is translated as CAFHPREVAVNEKLLF.

This clone turned up a few times. This chain joins TRBV25-1 and TRBJ2-7; a weak D match, TRBD1 (5 bases). The length of the CDR3 is 14 residues. Deletions cut 4 bases from V and 3 bases from J, with 13 bases between. Germline-derived CDR1 and CDR2 are MGHDK and SYGVNS. The CDR3 bases are TGTGCCAGCAGTGTTTCAGGGCCGATCTACGAGCAGTACTTC. It specifies CASSVSGPIYEQYF.

J is TRBJ2-1 and V is TRBV15; D perhaps matches TRBD2 (6 bases). The V end was cut by 2 bases, the J end by 10 bases, with 15 bases between. The germline V gene has CDR1 LNHNV and CDR2 YYDKDF (reference sequence). The CDR3 has 14 residues. The CDR3 coding sequence is TGTGCCACCAGCAGACCTGGGACTGAAGAAGAGCAGTTCTTC. As protein: CATSRPGTEEEQFF.